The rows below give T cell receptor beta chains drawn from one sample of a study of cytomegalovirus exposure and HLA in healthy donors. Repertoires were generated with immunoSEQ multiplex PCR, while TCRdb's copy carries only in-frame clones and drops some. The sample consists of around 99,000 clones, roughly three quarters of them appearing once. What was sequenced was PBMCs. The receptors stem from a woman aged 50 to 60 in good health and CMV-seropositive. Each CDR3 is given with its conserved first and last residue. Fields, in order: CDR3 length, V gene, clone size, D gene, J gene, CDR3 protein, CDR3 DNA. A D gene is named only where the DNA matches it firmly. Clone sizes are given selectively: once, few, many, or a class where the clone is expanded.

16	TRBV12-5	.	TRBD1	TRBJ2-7	CASGLVLGQGVYEQYF	TGTGCTAGTGGTTTGGTATTGGGACAGGGGGTCTACGAGCAGTACTTC
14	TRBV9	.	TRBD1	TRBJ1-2	CASSSRQGVGGYTF	TGTGCCAGCAGCAGCCGACAGGGGGTAGGGGGCTACACCTTC
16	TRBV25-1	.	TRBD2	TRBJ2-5	CASSDVGKGGKETQYF	TGTGCCAGCAGTGACGTGGGAAAGGGAGGGAAAGAGACCCAGTACTTC
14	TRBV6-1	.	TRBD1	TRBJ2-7	CASSSRDRGHEQYF	TGTGCCAGCAGTTCTCGGGACAGGGGACACGAGCAGTACTTC
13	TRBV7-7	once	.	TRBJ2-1	CASSPTVRNEQFF	TGTGCTAGCAGCCCCACCGTCCGGAATGAGCAGTTCTTC
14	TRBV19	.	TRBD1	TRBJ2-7	CASSPGTGGYEQYF	TGTGCCAGTAGTCCCGGGACAGGTGGCTACGAGCAGTACTTC
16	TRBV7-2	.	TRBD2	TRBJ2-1	CASSPRLAGGGNEQFF	TGTGCCAGCAGCCCTCGACTAGCGGGGGGAGGGAATGAGCAGTTCTTC
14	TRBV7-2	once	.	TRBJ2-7	CASAEGGGSNEQYF	TGTGCCAGCGCGGAGGGAGGGGGTAGCAACGAGCAGTACTTC
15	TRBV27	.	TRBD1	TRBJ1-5	CASSADRGPNQPQHF	TGTGCCAGCAGTGCCGACAGGGGGCCCAATCAGCCCCAGCATTTT
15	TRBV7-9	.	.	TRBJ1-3	CASSSQGGSGNTIYF	TGTGCCAGCAGCTCGCAGGGAGGCTCTGGAAACACCATATATTTT
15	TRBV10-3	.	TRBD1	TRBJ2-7	CAIRDGTAYRYEQYF	TGTGCCATCAGGGACGGGACAGCCTATCGCTACGAGCAGTACTTC
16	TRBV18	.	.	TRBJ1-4	CASSPFIGGGNEKLFF	TGTGCCAGCTCACCATTCATCGGTGGAGGAAACGAAAAACTGTTTTTT
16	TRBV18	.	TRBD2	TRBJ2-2	CASSPVSGGTTGELFF	TGTGCCAGCTCACCTGTTAGCGGGGGTACCACCGGGGAGCTGTTTTTT
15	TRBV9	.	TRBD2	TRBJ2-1	CASSAPGLAGGEQFF	TGTGCCAGCAGCGCCCCAGGACTAGCGGGAGGTGAGCAGTTCTTC
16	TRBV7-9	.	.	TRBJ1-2	CASRGQFRGANYGYTF	TGTGCCAGCAGAGGACAGTTCCGGGGGGCTAACTATGGCTACACCTTC
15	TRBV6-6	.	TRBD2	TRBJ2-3	CASDGLAGFIDTQYF	TGTGCCAGCGATGGACTAGCGGGGTTCATCGATACGCAGTATTTT
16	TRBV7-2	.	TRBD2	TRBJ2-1	CASSTTPGLAMNEQFF	TGTGCCAGCAGCACTACACCGGGACTAGCAATGAATGAGCAGTTCTTC
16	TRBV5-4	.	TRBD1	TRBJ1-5	CASSFFSGTGNQPQHF	TGTGCCAGCAGTTTTTTTTCCGGGACAGGGAATCAGCCCCAGCATTTT
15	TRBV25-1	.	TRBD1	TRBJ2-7	CASSGADRGNYEQYF	TGTGCCAGCAGTGGCGCAGACAGGGGTAACTACGAGCAGTACTTC
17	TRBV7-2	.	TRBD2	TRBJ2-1	CASSRGGLGEGYNEQFF	TGTGCCAGCAGCAGGGGGGGACTAGGCGAGGGATACAATGAGCAGTTCTTC
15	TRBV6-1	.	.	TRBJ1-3	CASSEQGRSGNTIYF	TGTGCCAGCAGTGAACAGGGGCGGTCTGGAAACACCATATATTTT
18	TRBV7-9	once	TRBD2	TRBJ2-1	CASSSGGRVLRSYNEQFF	TGTGCCAGCAGCTCGGGGGGGCGAGTACTCCGCTCCTACAATGAGCAGTTCTTC
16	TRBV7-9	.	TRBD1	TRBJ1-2	CASSRDRERVGYGYTF	TGTGCCAGCAGCCGGGACAGGGAGCGGGTCGGCTATGGCTACACCTTC
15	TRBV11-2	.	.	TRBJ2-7	CASSPPRQYSYEQYF	TGTGCCAGCAGCCCACCCCGACAGTACTCCTACGAGCAGTACTTC
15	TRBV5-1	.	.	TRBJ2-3	CASSLEATSGSTQYF	TGCGCCAGCAGCTTGGAGGCGACCTCGGGAAGTACGCAGTATTTT
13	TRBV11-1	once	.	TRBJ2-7	CASSRSGYYEQYF	TGTGCCAGCAGCAGGAGCGGCTACTACGAGCAGTACTTC
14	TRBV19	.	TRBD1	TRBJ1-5	CASSQGVNDQPQHF	TGTGCCAGTAGCCAGGGGGTAAATGATCAGCCCCAGCATTTT
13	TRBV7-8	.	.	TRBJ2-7	CASSPTGGQGAYF	TGTGCCAGCAGCCCCACGGGGGGCCAGGGGGCGTACTTC
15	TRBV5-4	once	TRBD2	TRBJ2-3	CASSPKGGREVTQYF	TGTGCCAGCAGCCCTAAGGGGGGGCGGGAGGTTACGCAGTATTTT
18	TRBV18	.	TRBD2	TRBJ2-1	CASSTGTSGASSYNEQFF	TGTGCCAGCTCCACCGGGACTAGCGGGGCGAGCTCCTACAATGAGCAGTTCTTC
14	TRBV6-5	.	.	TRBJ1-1	CASTSDRLNTEAFF	TGTGCCAGCACCTCCGACAGGCTGAACACTGAAGCTTTCTTT